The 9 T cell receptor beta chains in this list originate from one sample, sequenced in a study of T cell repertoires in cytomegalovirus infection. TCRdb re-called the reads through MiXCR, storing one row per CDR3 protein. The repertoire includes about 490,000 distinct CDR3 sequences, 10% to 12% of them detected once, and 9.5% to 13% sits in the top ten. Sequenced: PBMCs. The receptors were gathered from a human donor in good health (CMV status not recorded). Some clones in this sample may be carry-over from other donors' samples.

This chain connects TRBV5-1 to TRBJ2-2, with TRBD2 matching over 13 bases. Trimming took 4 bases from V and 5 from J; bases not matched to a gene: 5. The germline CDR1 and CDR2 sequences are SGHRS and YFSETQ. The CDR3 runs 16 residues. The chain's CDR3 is CASSHGTSGKTGELFF. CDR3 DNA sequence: TGCGCCAGCAGCCACGGGACTAGCGGGAAAACCGGGGAGCTGTTTTTT.

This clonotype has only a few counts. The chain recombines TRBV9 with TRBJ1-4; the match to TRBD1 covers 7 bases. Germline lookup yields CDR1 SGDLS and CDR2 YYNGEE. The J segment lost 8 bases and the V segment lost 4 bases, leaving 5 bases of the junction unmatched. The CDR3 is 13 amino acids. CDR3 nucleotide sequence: TGTGCCAGCAGCTTACAGACAGGGGAAAAACTGTTTTTT. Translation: CASSLQTGEKLFF.

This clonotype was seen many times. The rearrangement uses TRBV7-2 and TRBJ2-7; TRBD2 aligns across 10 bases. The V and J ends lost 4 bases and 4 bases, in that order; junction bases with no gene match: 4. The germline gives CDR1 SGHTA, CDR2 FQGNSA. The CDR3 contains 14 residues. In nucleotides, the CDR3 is TGTGCCAGCAGCTACCTAGCGGGGGTTTACGAGCAGTACTTC. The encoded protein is CASSYLAGVYEQYF.

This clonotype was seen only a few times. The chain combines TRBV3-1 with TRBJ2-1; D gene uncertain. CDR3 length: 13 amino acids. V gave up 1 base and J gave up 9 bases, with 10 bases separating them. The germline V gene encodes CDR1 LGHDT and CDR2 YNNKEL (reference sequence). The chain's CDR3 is CASSQGEDSEQFF. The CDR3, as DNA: TGTGCCAGCAGCCAAGGGGAAGATAGTGAGCAGTTCTTC.

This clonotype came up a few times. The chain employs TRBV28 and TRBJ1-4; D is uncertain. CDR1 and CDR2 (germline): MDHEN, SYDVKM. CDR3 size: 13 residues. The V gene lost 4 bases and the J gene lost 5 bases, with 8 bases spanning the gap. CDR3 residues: CASSSLANEKLFF. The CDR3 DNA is TGTGCCAGCAGTTCCTTAGCGAATGAAAAACTGTTTTTT.

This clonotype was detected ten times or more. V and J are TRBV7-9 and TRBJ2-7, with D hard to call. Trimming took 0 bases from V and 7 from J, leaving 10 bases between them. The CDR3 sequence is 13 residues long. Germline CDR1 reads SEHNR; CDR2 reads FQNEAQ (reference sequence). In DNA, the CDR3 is TGTGCCAGCAGCTTAGCGGATTGGCGGGAGCAGTACTTC. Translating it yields CASSLADWREQYF.

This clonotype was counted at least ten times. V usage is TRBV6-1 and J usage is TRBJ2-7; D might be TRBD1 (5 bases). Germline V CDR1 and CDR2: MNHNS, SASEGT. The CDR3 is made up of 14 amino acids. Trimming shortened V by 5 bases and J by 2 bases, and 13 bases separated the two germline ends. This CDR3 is CASSPQGSPYEQYF. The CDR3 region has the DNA TGTGCCAGCAGTCCCCAGGGCTCCCCCTACGAGCAGTACTTC.

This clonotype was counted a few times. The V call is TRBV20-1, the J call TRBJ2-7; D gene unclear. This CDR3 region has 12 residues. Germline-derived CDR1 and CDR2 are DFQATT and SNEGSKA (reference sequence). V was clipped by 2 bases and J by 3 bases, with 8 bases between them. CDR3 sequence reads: CSARQEIYEQYF. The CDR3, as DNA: TGCAGTGCTAGACAGGAAATCTACGAGCAGTACTTC.

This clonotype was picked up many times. CDR3 in amino acids: CASSLESGRDTGELFF. CDR3 bases: TGTGCCAGCAGCTTAGAGAGCGGGAGGGACACCGGGGAGCTGTTTTTT. The chain couples TRBV7-8 to TRBJ2-2, with 10 bases aligning to TRBD2. In germline, CDR1 is SGHVS, CDR2 FQNEAQ. The CDR3 contains 16 residues. Unmatched junction bases numbered 2, after V lost 1 base and J lost 3 bases.